This is a list of T cell receptor beta chains from one sample in a study of T cells in Graves' hyperthyroidism and ophthalmopathy. TCRdb processed the multiplex PCR reads anew with MiXCR; each CDR3 protein has one entry. This sample has about 560,000 distinct CDR3 sequences, with approximately 16% found just once. The sequenced material came from blood. These receptors all stem from a woman younger than 35 with Graves' hyperthyroidism. The conserved cysteine and the conserved F or W are not part of the CDR3 here. Fields, in order: D gene, V gene, CDR3 protein. D genes are given only for firm matches.

>.|TRBV12-3/TRBV12-4
ASSNRVETQY
>.|TRBV9
ASSGGTPFSGNTIY
>TRBD2|TRBV12-3/TRBV12-4
ASSPRGTSPETQY
>TRBD2|TRBV3-1
ASSVRGGQETQY
>.|TRBV7-8
ASSSGAGPLGAQH
>.|TRBV29-1
SVEGRAVSSYNEQF
>TRBD2|TRBV7-2
ASSFQRGGENIQY
>.|TRBV6-2/TRBV6-3
ASSGSGGSEKLF
>.|TRBV7-9
ASSFSDRGGYEQY
>.|TRBV6-1
ASSPSSLHEQF
>TRBD1|TRBV7-3
ASSSSGQNPYNEQF
>TRBD2|TRBV6-1
ASSDSSGGNEQF
>.|TRBV29-1
SVEVERGYT
>.|TRBV15
ATSSHGTVSYEQY
>.|TRBV6-2/TRBV6-3
VASSSYNSPLH
>.|TRBV30
AWSQGTANSPLH
>.|TRBV10-3
AISETGNTEAF
>.|TRBV7-9
ASRSTTGRPHEQY
>.|TRBV7-2
ASSLRRGLVNQPQH
>TRBD1|TRBV10-2
ASNDRGPEKLF
>.|TRBV18
ASSPMSGLGSYEQY